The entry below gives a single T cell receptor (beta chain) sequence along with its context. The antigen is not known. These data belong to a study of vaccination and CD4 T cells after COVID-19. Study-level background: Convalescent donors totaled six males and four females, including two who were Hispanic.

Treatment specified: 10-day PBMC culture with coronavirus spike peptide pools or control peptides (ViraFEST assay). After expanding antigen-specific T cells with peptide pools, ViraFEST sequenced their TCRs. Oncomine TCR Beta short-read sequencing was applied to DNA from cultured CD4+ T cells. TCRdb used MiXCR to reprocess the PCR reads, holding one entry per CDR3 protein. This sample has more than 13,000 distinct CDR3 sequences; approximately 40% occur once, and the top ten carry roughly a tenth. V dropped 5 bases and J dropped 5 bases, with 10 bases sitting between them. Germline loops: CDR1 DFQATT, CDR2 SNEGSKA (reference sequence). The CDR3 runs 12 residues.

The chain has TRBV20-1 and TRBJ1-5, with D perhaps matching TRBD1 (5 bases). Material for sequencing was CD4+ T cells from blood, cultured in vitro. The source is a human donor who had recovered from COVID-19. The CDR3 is CSAPRGDQPQHF. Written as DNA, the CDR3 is TGCAGTGCTCCGCGGGGGGATCAGCCCCAGCATTTT.